This passage covers 23 T cell receptor beta chains from one sample sequenced in a study of monozygotic twins with inflammatory bowel disease. Reprocessing the 5' RACE reads, TCRdb reports a single entry for every CDR3 protein and omits DNA. The sample table includes some 150,000 distinct CDR3 sequences. Material: blood. The receptors derive from a human donor with ulcerative colitis or Crohn's disease, or a healthy co-twin of an affected twin (not recorded which).

The rearrangement joins TRBV4-1 to TRBJ1-6; the TRBD1 assignment by TCRdb is unverifiable without DNA. Germline lookup yields CDR1 MGHRA and CDR2 YSYEKL. This CDR3 is 15 amino acids long. CDR3 sequence: CASSQDPAYNSPLHF.

V is TRBV20-1 and J is TRBJ1-5; TCRdb's D call of TRBD1 is untestable without DNA. The CDR3 is 14 amino acids. Germline V gene sequence: CDR1 DFQATT, CDR2 SNEGSKA (reference sequence). CDR3 protein: CSAREPYSNQPQHF.

V and J are TRBV20-1 and TRBJ2-3; TCRdb outputs TRBD1, but without DNA this stays unchecked. Germline loops: CDR1 DFQATT, CDR2 SNEGSKA (reference sequence). The CDR3 totals 12 residues. The CDR3 sequence is CSAREGPGQEYF.

This chain links TRBV27 with TRBJ1-6. CDR1 and CDR2 from the germline V gene are MNHEY and SMNVEV (reference sequence). CDR3 length equals 13 residues. The CDR3 protein is CASRSGGNSPLHF.

The V call is TRBV30, the J call TRBJ2-6; TCRdb indicates TRBD1, and absent DNA this call remains unverified. This CDR3 spans 15 amino acids. Germline CDR1 GTSNPN, CDR2 SVGIG (reference sequence). The chain's CDR3 is CAWSISPSGANVLTF.

This rearrangement joins TRBV7-3 to TRBJ2-3; TCRdb's D call, TRBD2, is unchecked because there is no DNA. The CDR3 is 16 residues long. Germline values: CDR1 SGHTA, CDR2 FQGTGA. The CDR3 protein is CASSLISSGRADTQYF.

The CDR3 protein is CASSSWTGSLFYEQYF. The V gene is TRBV12-3 or TRBV12-4, the J gene TRBJ2-7; the D call of TRBD1 rests on TCRdb alone, since no DNA is present to check it. This CDR3 region has 16 residues.

This chain joins TRBV7-9 and TRBJ1-3. The CDR3 consists of 17 residues. Germline CDR1 SEHNR, CDR2 FQNEAQ (reference sequence). The CDR3 region is CASSLTGRTISGNTIYF.

CDR3 region: CASSAPTTLGAFF. This sequence joins TRBV7-2 and TRBJ1-1. CDR1 SGHTA and CDR2 FQGNSA come from the germline V gene. CDR3 length: 13 residues.

The chain has TRBV2 and TRBJ1-1; the D gene TCRdb calls, TRBD1, cannot be checked with no DNA. The CDR3 is 13 residues long. Germline-derived CDR1 and CDR2 are SNHLY and FYNNEI. CDR3 sequence reads: CAGSSRGRTEAFF. Looking up the rest from reference TRBV2 and TRBJ1-1 gives the full variable domain: EPEVTQTPSHQVTQMGQEVILRCVPISNHLYFYWYRQILGQKVEFLVSFYNNEISEKSEIFDDQFSVERPDGSNFTLKIRSTKLEDSAMYFCAGSSRGRTEAFFGQGTRLTVV.

The chain carries TRBV11-2 and TRBJ2-7. Germline assignment: CDR1 SGHAT and CDR2 FQNNGV. This CDR3 is built from 15 residues. The CDR3 reads CASSLTDGAAYEQYF.

The chain uses TRBV7-2 and TRBJ2-1; the TRBD2 assignment by TCRdb is unverifiable without DNA. The CDR3 length is 16 residues. The germline CDR1 and CDR2 sequences are SGHTA and FQGNSA. The CDR3 sequence: CASSLRAGPSGNEQFF.

The J gene is TRBJ2-2, the V gene TRBV10-3; the D call from TCRdb, TRBD1, cannot be confirmed without DNA. The germline V gene has CDR1 ENHRY and CDR2 SYGVKD. This CDR3 is built from 14 residues. The CDR3 loop is CAIKGTGDTGELFF.

This sequence joins TRBV18 and TRBJ2-7; the TRBD1 assignment by TCRdb is unverifiable without DNA. The germline V gene has CDR1 KGHSH and CDR2 LQKENI. The CDR3 is 15 amino acids. The CDR3 is CASSPPGQGVYEQYF.

The V call is TRBV5-1, the J call TRBJ2-2; TCRdb gives TRBD1 as the D gene, but with no DNA this cannot be confirmed. The CDR3 has 15 residues. CDR1 and CDR2 from the germline V gene are SGHRS and YFSETQ. CDR3 protein: CASSWTGVETGELFF. The full variable domain, rest sourced from reference TRBV5-1 and TRBJ2-2, is KAGVTQTPRYLIKTRGQQVTLSCSPISGHRSVSWYQQTPGQGLQFLFEYFSETQRNKGNFPGRFSGRQFSNSRSEMNVSTLELGDSALYLCASSWTGVETGELFFGEGSRLTVL.

This chain uses TRBV27 with TRBJ2-1. Per germline, CDR1 MNHEY and CDR2 SMNVEV (reference sequence). This CDR3 spans 12 amino acids. CDR3 sequence: CASRGMHNEQFF.

V gene TRBV11-2 combines with J gene TRBJ2-4. The CDR3 sequence is 21 residues long. Germline V gene lookup returns CDR1 SGHAT and CDR2 FQNNGV. CDR3 in amino acids: CASSLVPSPPQTILAKNIQYF.

V is TRBV7-2 and J is TRBJ2-1; the D call from TCRdb, TRBD2, cannot be confirmed without DNA. CDR1 is SGHTA and CDR2 is FQGNSA in the germline V gene. CDR3 length: 15 amino acids. The CDR3 sequence: CASSFSRGSHNEQFF.

V usage is TRBV7-2 and J usage is TRBJ2-5. CDR3 length: 16 residues. Germline V lookup: CDR1 SGHTA, CDR2 FQGNSA. This CDR3 is CASSLRSAAYQETQYF. Using reference TRBV7-2 and TRBJ2-5 for the parts outside the CDR3, the full variable domain is GAGVSQSPSNKVTEKGKDVELRCDPISGHTALYWYRQSLGQGLEFLIYFQGNSAPDKSGLPSDRFSAERTGGSVSTLTIQRTQQEDSAVYLCASSLRSAAYQETQYFGPGTRLLVL.

This chain uses TRBV6-5 with TRBJ1-2. Germline loops: CDR1 MNHEY, CDR2 SVGAGI. The CDR3 has 14 residues. The CDR3 reads CASSSSGGRYGYTF.

This chain joins TRBV20-1 and TRBJ2-6. Germline CDR1 is DFQATT and CDR2 is SNEGSKA (reference sequence). This CDR3 is 14 amino acids long. This CDR3 reads CSASRGTGANVLTF.

The gene calls are TRBV7-2 and TRBJ2-7; as DNA is missing, the TRBD1 call by TCRdb cannot be tested. This CDR3 is built from 15 residues. Germline-derived CDR1 and CDR2 are SGHTA and FQGNSA. The CDR3 spells CASSSTWAAGNEQYF.

This rearrangement joins TRBV5-1 to TRBJ1-3; without DNA, the TCRdb call of TRBD1 cannot be checked. CDR3 length: 16 residues. Germline CDR1 reads SGHRS; CDR2 reads YFSETQ. CDR3: CASSGREQASGNTIYF. The full variable domain, its missing parts supplied by reference TRBV5-1 and TRBJ1-3, is KAGVTQTPRYLIKTRGQQVTLSCSPISGHRSVSWYQQTPGQGLQFLFEYFSETQRNKGNFPGRFSGRQFSNSRSEMNVSTLELGDSALYLCASSGREQASGNTIYFGEGSWLTVV.